A single sample gave rise to the 27 T cell receptor beta chains below, sequenced in a study of blood T cell repertoires in COVID-19. Some clones are missing from TCRdb's copy, which holds only in-frame ones; the method was immunoSEQ multiplex PCR. The data hold 150,000 to 200,000 clones, with over 75% observed a single time. The sequenced sample was PBMCs or T cells enriched from blood (not recorded which). These receptors were collected from a young woman who had recovered from COVID-19.

This rearrangement joins TRBV9 to TRBJ1-1; no firm D call. Germline assignment: CDR1 SGDLS and CDR2 YYNGEE. The ends were cut back, 0 bases at V and 8 bases at J, with 17 bases in the middle. This CDR3 is built from 15 residues. The CDR3 protein is CASSVGRGAPREAFF. The CDR3, as DNA: TGTGCCAGCAGCGTAGGAAGAGGTGCCCCGAGGGAAGCTTTCTTT.

Written as DNA, the CDR3 is TGTGCCAGCAGTTTCCTCGGGACAGGGGGCTTTAATTCACCCCTCCACTTT. Its protein is CASSFLGTGGFNSPLHF. The chain links TRBV28 to TRBJ1-6, with 12 bases aligning to TRBD1. This CDR3 contains 17 residues. V was pared by 3 bases and J by 6 bases, with 6 bases of the junction left unmatched. Germline V gene sequence: CDR1 MDHEN, CDR2 SYDVKM.

The table lists this clone with a few counts. J is TRBJ1-2 and V is TRBV5-1, with D uncertain. V was trimmed by 3 bases and J by 4 bases, leaving 16 bases between them. Germline CDR1 reads SGHRS; CDR2 reads YFSETQ. The CDR3 has 15 amino acids. The CDR3 sequence is CASSYKDSNPYGYTF. As DNA, the CDR3 is TGCGCCAGCAGCTACAAGGACTCTAACCCCTATGGCTACACCTTC. Together with reference TRBV5-1 and TRBJ1-2, the CDR3 gives the full variable domain: KAGVTQTPRYLIKTRGQQVTLSCSPISGHRSVSWYQQTPGQGLQFLFEYFSETQRNKGNFPGRFSGRQFSNSRSEMNVSTLELGDSALYLCASSYKDSNPYGYTFGSGTRLTVV.

The chain combines TRBV18 with TRBJ2-1, with a possible D match to TRBD2 (7 bases). Trimming removed 2 bases at V and 8 bases at J, with 19 bases between. The V gene's germline CDR1 is KGHSH and CDR2 LQKENI. The CDR3 spans 16 residues. The CDR3 reads CASSPGVQGGYHEQFF. The CDR3 DNA is TGTGCCAGCTCACCAGGGGTACAGGGAGGGTACCATGAGCAGTTCTTC.

The CDR3 loop is CASSPTGVPGNTIYF. For the CDR3, the DNA is TGTGCCAGCAGCCCGACGGGGGTACCTGGAAACACCATATATTTT. The rearrangement uses TRBV11-3 and TRBJ1-3, with D possibly matching TRBD1 (5 bases). The germline gives CDR1 SGHNT, CDR2 YENEEA. The CDR3 runs to 15 residues. With 5 bases removed from V and 2 bases from J, the gap between germline ends came to 13 bases.

V gene TRBV30 combines with J gene TRBJ1-2; unclear D gene. Germline loops: CDR1 GTSNPN, CDR2 SVGIG (reference sequence). This CDR3 is 12 amino acids long. Trimming left V 2 bases short and J 8 bases short, with 12 bases between. CDR3 sequence (DNA): TGTGCCTGGAGTAAGGAGACGGCGGGCTACACCTTC. Encoded protein: CAWSKETAGYTF.

This clone was counted a single time. This chain joins TRBV10-3 and TRBJ2-2; tentatively, D is TRBD2 (6 bases). The CDR3 covers 17 residues. Germline V gene data show CDR1 as ENHRY and CDR2 as SYGVKD. Trimming cost V 6 bases and J 0 bases, with 17 bases left between them. CDR3 bases: TGTGCCATCAGCCCCTCACGGGGGTTCGCGAACACCGGGGAGCTGTTTTTT. As protein: CAISPSRGFANTGELFF.

This chain connects TRBV9 to TRBJ2-7, with D perhaps matching TRBD2 (7 bases). There are 13 residues in the CDR3. V lost 0 bases, J lost 7 bases, and 11 bases lay in between. Germline V lookup: CDR1 SGDLS, CDR2 YYNGEE. CDR3 sequence: CASSVAGGWEQYF. The DNA for the CDR3 is TGTGCCAGCAGCGTAGCGGGGGGCTGGGAGCAGTACTTC.

The V and J genes are TRBV27 and TRBJ2-1, with TRBD2 matching over 7 bases. Germline CDR1 MNHEY, CDR2 SMNVEV (reference sequence). Trimming cost V 6 bases and J 0 bases; bases outside gene matches: 11. This CDR3 is 17 amino acids long. The CDR3: CASSLPAGGSSYNEQFF. The CDR3 bases are TGTGCCAGCAGCCTACCTGCAGGCGGGAGCTCCTACAATGAGCAGTTCTTC.

This sequence joins TRBV29-1 and TRBJ2-7; possibly TRBD1 for D (5 bases). This CDR3 has 13 amino acids. The germline V gene encodes CDR1 SQVTM and CDR2 ANQGSEA. Trimming left V 6 bases short and J 4 bases short, with 16 bases between. Here the CDR3 DNA reads TGCAGCGTGACAGCAGGGCTAACATACGAGCAGTACTTC. The encoded protein is CSVTAGLTYEQYF.

The rearrangement joins TRBV30 to TRBJ2-7; 10 bases line up with TRBD1. CDR1 and CDR2 from the germline V gene are GTSNPN and SVGIG (reference sequence). The ends lost 3 bases at V and 3 bases at J; junction bases unmatched: 8. This CDR3 spans 15 amino acids. The CDR3 DNA sequence: TGTGCCTGGAGGACCGCCGGGACAGGGGACTACGAGCAGTACTTC. Encoded protein: CAWRTAGTGDYEQYF.

The J gene is TRBJ1-1, the V gene TRBV7-8; TRBD1 is a possible D gene (6 bases). Trimming stripped 8 bases from V and 5 bases from J, with 15 bases between. Germline V gives CDR1 SGHVS, CDR2 FQNEAQ. The CDR3 has 13 residues. CDR3 sequence reads: CASLLLRGTEAFF. In nucleotides, the CDR3 is TGTGCCAGCTTGTTACTAAGGGGGACTGAAGCTTTCTTT. Filled out from reference TRBV7-8 and TRBJ1-1, the complete variable domain reads GAGVSQSPRYKVAKRGQDVALRCDPISGHVSLFWYQQALGQGPEFLTYFQNEAQLDKSGLPSDRFFAERPEGSVSTLKIQRTQQEDSAVYLCASLLLRGTEAFFGQGTRLTVV.

V usage is TRBV24-1 and J usage is TRBJ1-2; D not resolved. The germline V gene has CDR1 KGHDR and CDR2 SFDVKD. This CDR3 comprises 11 residues. Trimming left V 9 bases short and J 4 bases short, with 8 bases between. CDR3 nucleotide sequence: TGTGCCACCCAGATATCCTATGGCTACACCTTC. Encoded protein: CATQISYGYTF.

This chain links TRBV5-4 with TRBJ2-7, with 7 bases identical to TRBD1. The CDR3 extends over 12 amino acids. The V gene's germline CDR1 is SGHNT and CDR2 YYREEE (reference sequence). V lost 3 bases, J lost 12 bases, and 9 bases stayed unmatched. The CDR3 DNA reads as TGTGCCAGCAGCTCGGGACAGCACCGGAGGTACTTC. It codes for CASSSGQHRRYF. Combining the CDR3 with reference TRBV5-4 and TRBJ2-7 gives the whole variable domain ETGVTQSPTHLIKTRGQQVTLRCSSQSGHNTVSWYQQALGQGPQFIFQYYREEENGRGNFPPRFSGLQFPNYSSELNVNALELDDSALYLCASSSGQHRRYFGPGTRLTVT.

J is TRBJ1-1 and V is TRBV30; 11 bases agree with TRBD1. CDR3 length: 15 amino acids. CDR1 is GTSNPN and CDR2 is SVGIG in the germline V gene (reference sequence). Trimming removed 1 base from V and 8 bases from J; junction bases left unmatched: 9. CDR3 in DNA: TGTGCCTGGAGTGGGACAGGGGGCCCTACCCCAGAAGCTTTCTTT. This encodes CAWSGTGGPTPEAFF.

V usage is TRBV4-2 and J usage is TRBJ2-7, with 9 bases identical to TRBD2. Germline V gene data show CDR1 as LGHNA and CDR2 as YNFKEQ. The CDR3 length is 15 residues. Trimming took 0 bases from V and 6 from J; bases not matched to a gene: 6. In DNA form, the CDR3 reads TGTGCCAGCAGCCAAGATAGAGGGACTAGCAGCGAGCAGTACTTC. Its translation: CASSQDRGTSSEQYF.

V and J are TRBV5-1 and TRBJ2-1, with D possibly matching TRBD1 (6 bases). CDR1 and CDR2 (germline): SGHRS, YFSETQ. The CDR3 spans 13 residues. V lost 3 bases to trimming and J lost 9 bases, with 13 bases between them. The CDR3 loop reads CASSSGTRVEQFF. For the CDR3, the DNA is TGCGCCAGCAGCTCCGGGACAAGGGTTGAGCAGTTCTTC.

This clone was detected a few times. The chain carries TRBV6-5 and TRBJ1-5; tentative D call: TRBD1 (6 bases). Per germline, CDR1 MNHEY and CDR2 SVGAGI. This CDR3 is built from 15 residues. V was cut by 6 bases and J by 2 bases, with 14 bases left in between. CDR3 sequence reads: CASRTTGLGNQPQHF. CDR3 bases: TGTGCCAGCAGGACCACAGGGTTGGGCAATCAGCCCCAGCATTTT.

This chain links TRBV28 with TRBJ2-6, with D maybe TRBD2 (5 bases). Germline loops: CDR1 MDHEN, CDR2 SYDVKM. Trimming removed 6 bases at V and 0 bases at J, with 15 bases between. This CDR3 has 17 residues. The CDR3 loop reads CASRAGIGSSGANVLTF. In DNA form, the CDR3 reads TGTGCCAGCAGGGCCGGGATAGGTAGCTCTGGGGCCAACGTCCTGACTTTC.

The V call is TRBV6-5, the J call TRBJ2-1, with D unresolved. Germline lookup yields CDR1 MNHEY and CDR2 SVGAGI. The CDR3 consists of 13 residues. V lost 9 bases to trimming and J lost 7 bases, with 16 bases between them. CDR3 nucleotides: TGTGCCAGTTGTCTTGATCCGCGGAATGAGCAGTTCTTC. This translates into CASCLDPRNEQFF.

This clone has just one count. V is TRBV28 and J is TRBJ2-1; D is perhaps TRBD2 (5 bases). Germline CDR1 is MDHEN and CDR2 is SYDVKM. Between the trimmed V and J ends, which lost 4 bases and 3 bases, there was a span of 19 bases. This CDR3 spans 17 amino acids. This CDR3 is CASSWPTSIGLYNEQFF. In DNA, the CDR3 is TGTGCCAGCAGTTGGCCAACCTCAATAGGACTCTACAATGAGCAGTTCTTC.

The chain recombines TRBV14 with TRBJ1-2; D remains ambiguous. V lost 3 bases, J lost 7 bases, and 9 bases lay in between. This CDR3 spans 12 amino acids. In germline, CDR1 is SGHDN, CDR2 FVKESK. The CDR3 region has the DNA TGTGCCAGCAGCCACACACGGGGTGGCTACACCTTC. Its translation is CASSHTRGGYTF. The entire variable domain, with the rest obtained from reference TRBV14 and TRBJ1-2, is as follows: EAGVTQFPSHSVIEKGQTVTLRCDPISGHDNLYWYRRVMGKEIKFLLHFVKESKQDESGMPNNRFLAERTGGTYSTLKVQPAELEDSGVYFCASSHTRGGYTFGSGTRLTVV.

The chain couples TRBV9 to TRBJ2-6; 9 bases line up with TRBD1. The J segment lost 11 bases and the V segment lost 4 bases, leaving 16 bases of the junction unmatched. Germline V gives CDR1 SGDLS, CDR2 YYNGEE. CDR3 size: 17 residues. The CDR3 DNA reads TGTGCCAGCAGCCACCAACCGGGACAGGGTTTTATCGACGTCCTGACTTTC. Protein: CASSHQPGQGFIDVLTF.

The gene calls are TRBV27 and TRBJ2-3; 8 nucleotides match TRBD2. CDR3 length equals 16 residues. Trimming cost V 8 bases and J 1 base; bases outside gene matches: 11. Germline V gene lookup returns CDR1 MNHEY and CDR2 SMNVEV (reference sequence). The CDR3 loop reads CASSGTRVGGTDTQYF. CDR3 DNA sequence: TGTGCCAGCTCCGGGACTAGGGTTGGGGGCACAGATACGCAGTATTTT.

The rearrangement uses TRBV7-9 and TRBJ2-1, with a possible D match to TRBD2 (5 bases). Germline CDR1 SEHNR, CDR2 FQNEAQ (reference sequence). CDR3 size: 15 residues. V was cut by 2 bases and J by 2 bases, with 10 bases left in between. The CDR3 bases are TGTGCCAGCAGCTTATCTGGTAGCGCCTACAATGAGCAGTTCTTC. As protein: CASSLSGSAYNEQFF.

The chain is built from TRBV28 and TRBJ2-5, with 13 bases lining up with TRBD2. Germline V CDR1 and CDR2: MDHEN, SYDVKM. This CDR3 region has 18 residues. V trimming: 3 bases; J trimming: 0 bases; junction bases outside the gene matches: 7. This CDR3 reads CASSFEGTSGKYQETQYF. In DNA form, the CDR3 reads TGTGCCAGCAGTTTCGAAGGGACTAGCGGGAAGTACCAAGAGACCCAGTACTTC.

V usage is TRBV6-4 and J usage is TRBJ2-3; perhaps TRBD2 as D (6 bases). With 8 bases removed from V and 1 base from J, the gap between germline ends came to 16 bases. The germline V gene has CDR1 MRHNA and CDR2 SNTAGT. The CDR3 spans 15 residues. The CDR3, as DNA: TGTGCCAGCTCCCTAGTGCCTAGCGGCACAGATACGCAGTATTTT. This codes for CASSLVPSGTDTQYF.